Below, one T cell receptor beta chain is given with its context. Germline V gene data show CDR1 as SGHRS and CDR2 as YFSETQ. J gave up 3 bases and V 4 bases, and 7 bases lay outside the gene matches. The CDR3 totals 14 residues. The data belong to a study of patients and donors after allogeneic stem cell transplantation. TCRdb passed the RT-PCR reads through MiXCR, listing each CDR3 protein once. Seen here are 390,000 or so distinct CDR3 sequences, under 20% observed once, and the top ten hold just over 7%. Sequencing input: blood, either unsorted or a sorted T cell fraction (not recorded which). This sequence joins TRBV5-1 and TRBJ2-7, with 7 bases fitting TRBD1. This clonotype was sampled from a human donor who was either an allogeneic HSCT recipient or a stem cell or donor lymphocyte infusion donor (not recorded which). It is not recorded whose cells these are; they may come from a transplant donor. The DNA of the CDR3 is TGCGCCAGCAGCACGTCCGGGACAGACTACGAGCAGTACTTC. This translates into CASSTSGTDYEQYF.